These T cell receptor beta chains were read from a single sample in a study of OX40 agonist ivuxolimab in advanced cancers. TCRdb keeps only in-frame clones here, not all; method: immunoSEQ multiplex PCR. The sample lists 69,000 or so clones, approximately 85% occurring once. The material was CD4+ or CD8+ T cells sorted from blood, obtained in a trial of the OX40 agonist ivuxolimab. These receptors were taken from an adult with an advanced solid tumor such as melanoma, head and neck, liver or kidney cancer. The CDR3 runs from the conserved cysteine through the conserved F or W. A D gene is named only where the DNA matches it firmly. Clone size appears in some rows only: once, few, many, or a class for an expanded clone.

clone_size,d_call,j_call,v_call,cdr3_aa,cdr3_nt
.,.,TRBJ1-3,TRBV2,CASSVEGVLGGNTIYF,TGTGCCAGCAGTGTGGAAGGGGTCCTGGGTGGAAACACCATATATTTT
.,TRBD2,TRBJ2-7,TRBV14,CASSRTGGNSYEQYF,TGTGCCAGCAGCCGTACGGGGGGGAACTCCTACGAGCAGTACTTC
once,.,TRBJ2-7,TRBV5-6,CASSFGRALDYEQYF,TGTGCCAGCAGCTTCGGGCGGGCTCTGGACTACGAGCAGTACTTC
.,.,TRBJ2-7,TRBV5-4,CASSIGGGGGYEQYF,TGTGCCAGCAGCATAGGTGGGGGGGGCGGCTACGAGCAGTACTTC
.,.,TRBJ2-5,TRBV5-1,CASSFAGETQYF,TGCGCCAGCAGCTTTGCGGGGGAGACCCAGTACTTC
.,.,TRBJ2-2,TRBV7-2,CASSVRQLTGELFF,TGTGCCAGCAGCGTACGACAGTTAACCGGGGAGCTGTTTTTT
.,TRBD1,TRBJ2-7,TRBV19,CASRHTGASYEQYF,TGTGCCAGTAGGCATACAGGGGCCAGCTACGAGCAGTACTTC
.,TRBD1,TRBJ2-7,TRBV4-2,CASSQGDRGLYEQYF,TGTGCCAGCAGCCAAGGGGACAGGGGCCTCTACGAGCAGTACTTC
.,.,TRBJ1-4,TRBV6-1,CASSSAVAGDEKLFF,TGTGCCAGCAGTTCCGCCGTAGCTGGGGATGAAAAACTGTTTTTT
.,.,TRBJ1-1,TRBV7-7,CASSWGGLHENTEAFF,TGTGCCAGCAGTTGGGGCGGCTTGCATGAGAACACTGAAGCTTTCTTT